The 18 T cell receptor beta chains below come from one sample, sequenced in a study of T cells in narcolepsy. Libraries were prepared by immunoSEQ multiplex PCR; TCRdb keeps only in-frame clonotypes and omits some of them. The repertoire includes under 20,000 clones, 85% to 90% of them detected once, and over 0.65% sits in the top ten. Sequencing was performed on memory (CD45RA-) CD4+ T cells from blood. The receptors stem from a human donor in good health.

This clone was observed a single time. The rearrangement joins TRBV4-1 to TRBJ2-5; D is tentatively TRBD1 or TRBD2 (5 bases each). The CDR3 consists of 16 residues. The germline CDR1 and CDR2 sequences are MGHRA and YSYEKL. V was pared by 0 bases and J by 7 bases, with 18 bases between. DNA for the CDR3: TGCGCCAGCAGCCAAGAGTCGGGACGGGCTGGGGGGACCCAGTACTTC. This translates into CASSQESGRAGGTQYF.

The J gene is TRBJ1-5, the V gene TRBV15, with TRBD1 matching over 10 bases. The CDR3 has 17 residues. The junction had 13 bases not matched to a gene; V was cut back by 5 bases and J by 6 bases. Germline V gene lookup returns CDR1 LNHNV and CDR2 YYDKDF (reference sequence). CDR3 protein: CATSDRDRGRVRQPQHF. The CDR3 DNA is TGTGCCACCAGCGACCGGGACAGGGGCCGTGTACGTCAGCCCCAGCATTTT.

V usage is TRBV2 and J usage is TRBJ2-7, with 7 nucleotides matching TRBD1. The length of the CDR3 is 15 residues. Germline CDR1 is SNHLY and CDR2 is FYNNEI. Trimming cost V 6 bases and J 0 bases; bases outside gene matches: 8. This chain's CDR3 is CASRTRGSNSYEQYF. The DNA for the CDR3 is TGTGCCAGCAGAACCAGGGGGTCCAACTCCTACGAGCAGTACTTC.

To note about this clone: Additional DNA sequences in this sample encode the identical CDR3. The V and J genes are TRBV30 and TRBJ1-5; D remains ambiguous. The V and J ends lost 2 bases and 4 bases respectively, with 3 bases between them. CDR1 and CDR2 from the germline V gene are GTSNPN and SVGIG (reference sequence). The CDR3 is 11 amino acids. Here the CDR3 DNA reads TGTGCCTGGAGTACGAATCAGCCCCAGCATTTT. Protein: CAWSTNQPQHF.

V gene TRBV7-6 combines with J gene TRBJ1-5; D gene ambiguous. Trimming pared 1 base from V and 3 bases from J, leaving 16 bases between. Germline CDR1 SGHVS, CDR2 FNYEAQ. CDR3 length: 17 amino acids. The CDR3 loop reads CASSLEPKGLNNQPQHF. The CDR3 DNA sequence: TGTGCCAGCAGCTTAGAGCCAAAAGGGTTAAACAATCAGCCCCAGCATTTT.

The chain carries TRBV5-1 and TRBJ1-1, with TRBD1 matching 7 bases. The CDR3 contains 14 residues. Looked up from germline, CDR1 is SGHRS and CDR2 is YFSETQ. The junction had 8 bases not matched to a gene; V was cut back by 3 bases and J by 6 bases. The CDR3 DNA is TGCGCCAGCAGCTCAGGGGGGGCCCCCGCTGAAGCTTTCTTT. This gives the protein CASSSGGAPAEAFF.

CDR3 nucleotide sequence: TGTGCCACGCGGGAGTCCGGGAATGAGCAGTTCTTC. It codes for CATRESGNEQFF. The chain is built from TRBV19 and TRBJ2-1; 7 nucleotides match TRBD2. CDR1 and CDR2 (germline): LNHDA, SQIVND (reference sequence). Unmatched junction bases numbered 7, after V lost 10 bases and J lost 7 bases. The CDR3 totals 12 residues.

This chain joins TRBV2 and TRBJ1-2; no firm D call. The CDR3 extends over 12 amino acids. Trimming pared 5 bases from V and 4 bases from J, leaving 8 bases between. The germline CDR1 and CDR2 sequences are SNHLY and FYNNEI. The chain's CDR3 is CASSNDGYGYTF. The CDR3 DNA reads TGTGCCAGCAGTAACGACGGCTATGGCTACACCTTC.

This sequence joins TRBV19 and TRBJ1-5; possibly TRBD1 for D (6 bases). CDR1 and CDR2 from the germline V gene are LNHDA and SQIVND (reference sequence). This CDR3 is 13 amino acids long. Trimming shortened V by 4 bases and J by 7 bases, and 11 bases separated the two germline ends. In DNA, the CDR3 is TGTGCCAGTAGTACGGACAGATTGCAGCCCCAGCATTTT. It specifies CASSTDRLQPQHF.

The chain uses TRBV19 and TRBJ1-1; possibly TRBD1 for D (5 bases). Germline assignment: CDR1 LNHDA and CDR2 SQIVND (reference sequence). The ends were cut back, 3 bases at V and 7 bases at J, with 9 bases in the middle. The CDR3 extends over 12 amino acids. As DNA, the CDR3 is TGTGCCAGTAGTATCCAGGGTATTGAAGCTTTCTTT. This codes for CASSIQGIEAFF.

The V call is TRBV4-3, the J call TRBJ2-3; D is ambiguous. The CDR3 covers 15 residues. V lost 1 base and J lost 0, with 8 bases in between. CDR1 and CDR2 (germline): LGHNA, YSLEER. CDR3 residues: CASSQGRTSTDTQYF. The CDR3 bases are TGCGCCAGCAGCCAAGGGAGAACTAGCACAGATACGCAGTATTTT.

The CDR3 loop is CASSLDTTDTQYF. CDR3 coding DNA: TGCGCCAGCAGCTTGGACACCACAGATACGCAGTATTTT. The V call is TRBV5-1, the J call TRBJ2-3; D is uncertain. The length of the CDR3 is 13 residues. The germline gives CDR1 SGHRS, CDR2 YFSETQ. The V gene lost 0 bases and the J gene lost 2 bases, with 4 bases spanning the gap.

This chain uses TRBV4-2 with TRBJ2-1; 10 nucleotides match TRBD2. This CDR3 has 16 residues. After removal of 1 base from V and 8 bases from J, the junction contained 8 bases not matched to a gene. Germline loops: CDR1 LGHNA, CDR2 YNFKEQ. The CDR3 sequence is CASSQASSGGAHEQFF. The DNA for the CDR3 is TGTGCCAGCAGCCAAGCGTCGAGCGGGGGGGCCCATGAGCAGTTCTTC.

Note on this clone: The same CDR3 can be traced to other DNA sequences in this sample. The rearrangement uses TRBV5-1 and TRBJ1-1; D unclear. The CDR3 totals 13 residues. Germline CDR1 and CDR2: SGHRS and YFSETQ. V lost 1 base to trimming and J lost 1 base, with 5 bases between them. The CDR3 reads CASSLLGNTEAFF. In DNA, the CDR3 is TGCGCCAGCAGCTTGCTGGGGAACACTGAAGCTTTCTTT.

This clone was detected only once. The J gene is TRBJ2-6, the V gene TRBV4-1, with TRBD1 identical over 8 bases. J gave up 1 base and V 1 base, and 6 bases lay outside the gene matches. The CDR3 covers 18 residues. Germline V gives CDR1 MGHRA, CDR2 YSYEKL. CDR3 residues: CASSQGGRGRSGANVLTF. DNA of the CDR3: TGCGCCAGCAGCCAAGGGGGCAGGGGGCGTTCTGGGGCCAACGTCCTGACTTTC.

The chain has TRBV18 and TRBJ2-2, with TRBD1 matching over 8 bases. Germline CDR1 reads KGHSH; CDR2 reads LQKENI. The CDR3 is made up of 16 amino acids. J gave up 3 bases and V 6 bases, and 9 bases lay outside the gene matches. The CDR3 DNA reads TGTGCCAGCTCCCTCGAACAGGGGGTCTACACCGGGGAGCTGTTTTTT. The encoded protein is CASSLEQGVYTGELFF.

A few counts support this clone. J is TRBJ1-3 and V is TRBV29-1; D call uncertain. Germline V gene lookup returns CDR1 SQVTM and CDR2 ANQGSEA. Between the trimmed V and J ends, which lost 5 bases and 0 bases, there was a span of 14 bases. The CDR3 spans 15 residues. The CDR3 spells CSVKGPVSSGNTIYF. CDR3 nucleotides: TGCAGCGTTAAAGGCCCCGTGAGCTCTGGAAACACCATATATTTT.

In this sample, this clone turned up a few times. The CDR3 sequence: CASSFSGNTEAFF. CDR3 DNA sequence: TGTGCCAGCAGCTTTTCAGGGAACACTGAAGCTTTCTTT. V usage is TRBV7-2 and J usage is TRBJ1-1; D gene ambiguous. The CDR3 is 13 amino acids. Trimming removed 3 bases from V and 1 base from J, with 6 bases in between. Germline loops: CDR1 SGHTA, CDR2 FQGNSA. The full variable domain, rest sourced from reference TRBV7-2 and TRBJ1-1, is GAGVSQSPSNKVTEKGKDVELRCDPISGHTALYWYRQSLGQGLEFLIYFQGNSAPDKSGLPSDRFSAERTGGSVSTLTIQRTQQEDSAVYLCASSFSGNTEAFFGQGTRLTVV.